This entry is about one TCR beta chain. Its antigen remains unknown. Germline CDR1 is WSHSY and CDR2 is SAAADI. The ends were cut back, 7 bases at V and 7 bases at J, with 10 bases in the middle. This CDR3 is 11 amino acids long. These data originate in a study of shared clonotypes between healthy human individuals. Study-level points and caveats: Sampling covered blood only; tissue repertoires likely differ.

Assay runs were performed at deep level. The data were produced by immunoSEQ multiplex PCR, yet TCRdb's version contains in-frame clones alone and is incomplete. The repertoire holds 2 million to 2.5 million clones, around 95% seen once, with 0.13% in the top ten. The chain joins TRBV10-2 to TRBJ1-1; tentative D call: TRBD1 (5 bases). The TCR sequence derives from a man in his late teens or twenties in good health. Sequenced material: naive CD4+ T cells sorted from blood. Subset of the sample: CD45RA+ positively selected. The CDR3 sequence: CASTGGVEAFF. In nucleotides, the CDR3 is TGCGCCAGCACCGGGGGGGTTGAAGCTTTCTTT.